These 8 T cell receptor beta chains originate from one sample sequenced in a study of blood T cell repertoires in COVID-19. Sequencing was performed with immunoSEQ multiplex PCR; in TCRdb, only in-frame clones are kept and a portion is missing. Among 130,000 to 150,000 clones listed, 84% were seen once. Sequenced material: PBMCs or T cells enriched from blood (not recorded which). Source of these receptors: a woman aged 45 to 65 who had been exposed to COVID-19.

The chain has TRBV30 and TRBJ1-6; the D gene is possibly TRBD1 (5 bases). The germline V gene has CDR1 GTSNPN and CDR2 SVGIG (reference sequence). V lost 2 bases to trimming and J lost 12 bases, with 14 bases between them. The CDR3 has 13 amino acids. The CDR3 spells CAWSRPREGPLHF. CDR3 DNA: TGTGCCTGGAGTCGCCCCAGGGAGGGACCCCTCCACTTT. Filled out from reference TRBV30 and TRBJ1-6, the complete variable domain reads SQTIHQWPATLVQPVGSPLSLECTVEGTSNPNLYWYRQAAGRGLQLLFYSVGIGQISSEVPQNLSASRPQDRQFILSSKKLLLSDSGFYLCAWSRPREGPLHFGNGTRLTVT.

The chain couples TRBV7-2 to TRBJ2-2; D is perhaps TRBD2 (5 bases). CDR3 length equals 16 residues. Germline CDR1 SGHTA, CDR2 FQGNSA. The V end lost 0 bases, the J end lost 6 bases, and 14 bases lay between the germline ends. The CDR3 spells CASSLAIVGESGELFF. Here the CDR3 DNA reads TGTGCCAGCAGCTTAGCGATTGTGGGAGAGTCCGGGGAGCTGTTTTTT.

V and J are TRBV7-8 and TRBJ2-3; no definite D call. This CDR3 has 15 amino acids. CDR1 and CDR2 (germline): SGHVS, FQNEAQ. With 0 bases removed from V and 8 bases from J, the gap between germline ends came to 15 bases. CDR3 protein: CASSLARSPPGTQYF. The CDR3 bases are TGTGCCAGCAGCTTAGCCCGGAGCCCACCTGGTACGCAGTATTTT.

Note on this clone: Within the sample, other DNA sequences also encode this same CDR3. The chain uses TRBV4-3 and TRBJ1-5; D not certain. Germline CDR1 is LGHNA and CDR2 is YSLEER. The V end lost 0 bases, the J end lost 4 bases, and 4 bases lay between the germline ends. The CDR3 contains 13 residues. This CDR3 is CASSQDLNQPQHF. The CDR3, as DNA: TGCGCCAGCAGCCAAGACCTAAATCAGCCCCAGCATTTT.

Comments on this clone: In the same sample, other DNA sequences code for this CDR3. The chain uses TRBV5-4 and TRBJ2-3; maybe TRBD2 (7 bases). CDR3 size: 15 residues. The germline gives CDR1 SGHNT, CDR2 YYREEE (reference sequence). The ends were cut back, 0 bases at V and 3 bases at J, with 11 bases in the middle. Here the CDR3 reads CASSLVGGATDTQYF. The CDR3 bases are TGTGCCAGCAGCTTGGTGGGGGGGGCGACAGATACGCAGTATTTT.

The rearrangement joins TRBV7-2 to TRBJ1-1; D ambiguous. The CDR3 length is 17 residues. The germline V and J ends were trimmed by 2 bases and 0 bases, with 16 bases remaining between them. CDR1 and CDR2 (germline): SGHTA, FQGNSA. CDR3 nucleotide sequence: TGTGCCAGCAGCTTAAATCGGCACAGCGGAATGAACACTGAAGCTTTCTTT. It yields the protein CASSLNRHSGMNTEAFF.

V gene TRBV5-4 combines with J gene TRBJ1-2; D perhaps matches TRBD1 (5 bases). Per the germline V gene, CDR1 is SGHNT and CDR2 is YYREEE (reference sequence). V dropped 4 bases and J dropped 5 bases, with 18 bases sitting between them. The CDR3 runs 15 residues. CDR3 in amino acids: CASSAGRMGVYGYTF. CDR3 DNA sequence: TGTGCCAGCAGCGCCGGGAGAATGGGGGTATATGGCTACACCTTC.

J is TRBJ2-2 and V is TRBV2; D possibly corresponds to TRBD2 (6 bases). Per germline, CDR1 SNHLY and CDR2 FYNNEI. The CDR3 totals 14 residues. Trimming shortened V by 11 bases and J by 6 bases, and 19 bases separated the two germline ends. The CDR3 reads CAGRIARGAGELFF. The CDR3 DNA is TGTGCCGGTCGCATAGCCCGCGGGGCCGGGGAGCTGTTTTTT.